This is a list of T cell receptor beta chains from one sample in a study of cytomegalovirus exposure and HLA in healthy donors. TCRdb keeps only in-frame clones here, not all; method: immunoSEQ multiplex PCR. This sample's table reports tens of thousands of clones. The sample was PBMCs. These receptors all stem from a man aged 50 to 59 in good health and CMV-seropositive. CDR3s include the opening cysteine and the closing phenylalanine or tryptophan. D genes are given only for firm matches.

d_gene,j_gene,v_gene,CDR3nt,CDR3aa
TRBD2,TRBJ2-7,TRBV7-2,TGTGCCAGCAGCTCTGGACTAGCGGGAGATGAGCAGTACTTC,CASSSGLAGDEQYF
NA,TRBJ2-5,TRBV7-9,TGTGCCAGCAGCTCCCTTGAGACCCAGTACTTC,CASSSLETQYF
NA,TRBJ2-1,TRBV7-6,TGTGCCAGCAGCTTAGCGGGAGCCCACAATGAGCAGTTCTTC,CASSLAGAHNEQFF
NA,TRBJ2-3,TRBV9,TGTGCCAGCAGCGTAGATGGGCGGGCATCAGATACGCAGTATTTT,CASSVDGRASDTQYF
TRBD1,TRBJ1-5,TRBV5-5,TGTGCCAGCAGCCTCCGACAGGGAGGTCAGCCCCAGCATTTT,CASSLRQGGQPQHF
TRBD1,TRBJ2-3,TRBV19,TGTGCCAGTAGTATCAGGGACAGTACCACAGATACGCAGTATTTT,CASSIRDSTTDTQYF
TRBD2,TRBJ2-2,TRBV4-3,TGCGCCAGCAGCCATGGACTAGCGGGGGCGATCACCGGGGAGCTGTTTTTT,CASSHGLAGAITGELFF
NA,TRBJ2-2,TRBV7-9,TGTGCCAGCAGCTTAGGTTCAGGGCTCACCGGGGAGCTGTTTTTT,CASSLGSGLTGELFF
NA,TRBJ2-1,TRBV2,TGTGCCAGCAGGGAGAATGAGCAGTTCTTC,CASRENEQFF
TRBD1,TRBJ1-4,TRBV7-9,TGTGCCAGCAGCCAGGGACAGGGGAGGGATGAAAAACTGTTTTTT,CASSQGQGRDEKLFF
NA,TRBJ1-1,TRBV4-3,TGCGCCAGCAGCCAAGAAGGACTCCTGAACACTGAAGCTTTCTTT,CASSQEGLLNTEAFF
NA,TRBJ2-5,TRBV4-1,TGCGCCAGCAGCCAAGCAGGGGCTGAGACCCAGTACTTC,CASSQAGAETQYF
NA,TRBJ1-3,TRBV7-2,TGTGCCAGCAGCCCCCGGTCCTCTACCTACCCGGGAAACACCATATATTTT,CASSPRSSTYPGNTIYF
NA,TRBJ2-7,TRBV15,TGTGCCACCAGCGGGCTTCCCGGCGGGGCACGAGAATCCTACGAGCAGTACTTC,CATSGLPGGARESYEQYF
NA,TRBJ2-1,TRBV9,TGTGCCAGCAGCGGCGACAGGACCGACAATGAGCAGTTCTTC,CASSGDRTDNEQFF
NA,TRBJ2-2,TRBV30,TGTGCCTGGAGTGTTATAGTGGCCGGGGAGCTGTTTTTT,CAWSVIVAGELFF
TRBD2,TRBJ2-1,TRBV11-3,TGTGCCAGCAGCTCTAGCGGGAGTTACAATGAGCAGTTCTTC,CASSSSGSYNEQFF
TRBD1,TRBJ1-1,TRBV7-9,TGTGCCAGCAGCACTCCGGGACAGGGGGACACTGAAGCTTTCTTT,CASSTPGQGDTEAFF
TRBD1,TRBJ1-2,TRBV7-2,TGTGCCAGCAGCTTTCCCGGGACAGGAGCCCTCTATGGCTACACCTTC,CASSFPGTGALYGYTF
TRBD2,TRBJ2-1,TRBV5-1,TGCGCCAGCAGCTTGGGGACTAGCGGGAACCCTCCCTACAATGAGCAGTTCTTC,CASSLGTSGNPPYNEQFF
TRBD2,TRBJ2-7,TRBV18,TGTGCCAGCTCACCCCCCGGGACTAGCGCAACGAGGGAGCAGTACTTC,CASSPPGTSATREQYF
NA,TRBJ1-5,TRBV29-1,TGCAGCGTTGGTGGGGACACCCGGGGTCAGCCCCAGCATTTT,CSVGGDTRGQPQHF
NA,TRBJ2-2,TRBV4-1,TGCGCCAGCAGCCAACCTTTAGTTGCCACCGGGGAGCTGTTTTTT,CASSQPLVATGELFF
NA,TRBJ1-2,TRBV10-1,TGCGCCAGCAGTGGCGACAGGAACTATGGCTACACCTTC,CASSGDRNYGYTF
TRBD2,TRBJ2-5,TRBV5-1,TGCGCCAGCAGCTTGGGGACTAGCGGGGGAGAGACCCAGTACTTC,CASSLGTSGGETQYF
TRBD1,TRBJ1-1,TRBV7-9,TGTGCCAGCAGCTCAGGACAGGGGGCGCGTCACGCTGAAGCTTTCTTT,CASSSGQGARHAEAFF
NA,TRBJ1-2,TRBV12-5,TGTGCTAGTGGTTTGCCAGGGGCGAGAGGCTACACCTTC,CASGLPGARGYTF
NA,TRBJ2-2,TRBV11-3,TGTGCCAGCAGCTTAAGCGGTCTCGGATTCTTAACCGGGGAGCTGTTTTTT,CASSLSGLGFLTGELFF
NA,TRBJ2-7,TRBV7-2,TGTGCCAGCAGCTTTTCCCAGGGCCGGGCCTACGAGCAGTACTTC,CASSFSQGRAYEQYF
NA,TRBJ1-2,TRBV7-9,TGTGCCAGCAGCTTAGCGCCAGGAAGCGGCTACACCTTC,CASSLAPGSGYTF
TRBD2,TRBJ2-1,TRBV6-1,TGTGCCAGCTGGCCTAGCGGGGGCGACAATGAGCAGTTCTTC,CASWPSGGDNEQFF
TRBD2,TRBJ2-7,TRBV25-1,TGTGCCAGCGGGCCTAGCGGGACCGCCTACGAGCAGTACTTC,CASGPSGTAYEQYF
NA,TRBJ2-7,TRBV5-6,TGTGCCAGCAGCTTGCGGTACGAGCAGTACTTC,CASSLRYEQYF
NA,TRBJ2-2,TRBV19,TGTGCCAGTAGTATGGGACTTACTAACACCGGGGAGCTGTTTTTT,CASSMGLTNTGELFF
NA,TRBJ1-5,TRBV29-1,TGCAGCGTCCCCTCGAGCGGGGACGGCAATCAGCCCCAGCATTTT,CSVPSSGDGNQPQHF
TRBD1,TRBJ2-7,TRBV27,TGTGCCAGCAGTTCCGGGACAGGGAGGTACGAGCAGTACTTC,CASSSGTGRYEQYF
TRBD1,TRBJ2-4,TRBV5-4,TGTGCCAGCAGTACCCAGGGGGCTTCGAACATTCAGTACTTC,CASSTQGASNIQYF
TRBD1,TRBJ1-2,TRBV30,TGTGCCTGGAGCTACGGACAGGGTGAGAGCTACACCTTC,CAWSYGQGESYTF
TRBD2,TRBJ2-1,TRBV28,TGTGCCAGCAACGAAGGGACTAGCGGGAGGATACGTGAGCAGTTCTTC,CASNEGTSGRIREQFF
NA,TRBJ1-1,TRBV30,TGTGCCTGGAATCATGGGGGGACCGCGGAAGCTTTCTTT,CAWNHGGTAEAFF
TRBD1,TRBJ1-2,TRBV7-9,TGTGCCAGCAGCTCCGGGACAGCTTATGGCTACACCTTC,CASSSGTAYGYTF
TRBD1,TRBJ1-5,TRBV2,TGTGCCAGCAGTGGGACAGGGACTAGCCAGCCCCAGCATTTT,CASSGTGTSQPQHF
TRBD2,TRBJ2-7,TRBV7-9,TGTGCCAGCAGCTTAGGCCCTAGCGGGACCTACGAGCAGTACTTC,CASSLGPSGTYEQYF
NA,TRBJ2-1,TRBV6-5,TGTGCCAGCAGTTACAGCCCGACAGCTTACAATGAGCAGTTCTTC,CASSYSPTAYNEQFF